This T cell receptor beta chain was captured by sequencing in a study of CD8+ T cells in alopecia areata. Across the whole study: Treated individuals took tofacitinib by mouth, 5 to 10 mg twice daily.

The study team obtained lesional scalp punch biopsies and peripheral blood from alopecia areata patients. Sorting of CD4+ and CD8+ T cells was performed on PBMCs. RNA was isolated and reverse transcribed to cDNA, the sequencing template. Method: immunoSEQ multiplex PCR; TCRdb's copy keeps in-frame clones and lacks some. Of some 170,000 clones listed, less than 75% are singletons. Trimming removed 0 bases at V and 2 bases at J, with 14 bases between. Germline CDR1 reads PRHDT; CDR2 reads FYEKMQ (reference sequence). CDR3 length equals 17 residues. The input for sequencing was CD8+ T cells sorted from blood, taken at week 0. This sequence joins TRBV13 and TRBJ1-5; a possible D gene is TRBD1 (6 bases). The sequence came from a human donor with alopecia areata. DNA for the CDR3: TGTGCCAGCAGCTTAGGCCGGGGGGCTAAGGGCAATCAGCCCCAGCATTTT. Translation: CASSLGRGAKGNQPQHF.